These 3 T cell receptor beta chains came from one sample sequenced in a study of shared clonotypes between healthy human individuals (dated by TCRdb to 2020 to 2021). Library preparation employed the immunoSEQ multiplex PCR assay. TCRdb obtained this table from immuneACCESS and retained in-frame rearrangements with V and J assigned. These tables miss some clones; where compared with another copy, unresolved V genes account for less than half of the shortfall, and the remainder is unexplained. The table for this sample lists 450,000 to 500,000 clones; around four fifths of them were counted only once. The ten largest clones add up to around 13% of the sample. Sequencing used PBMCs. All receptors derive from a woman aged 40 to 55 in good health. Some clones in this sample may be carry-over from other donors' samples.

Turning to this clone: A read error is the likely source, as a far larger clone sits one nucleotide away. Additional DNA sequences in this sample encode the identical CDR3. The chain recombines TRBV6-1 with TRBJ1-2; D remains ambiguous. This CDR3 has 12 residues. Germline CDR1 is MNHNS and CDR2 is SASEGT. CDR3 region: CASSEGNYGYTF. DNA of the CDR3: TGTGCCAGTAGTGAGGGTAACTATGGCTACACCTTC.

The J gene is TRBJ2-1, the V gene TRBV6-5; D unresolved. Trimming removed 4 bases at V and 9 bases at J, with 10 bases between. Germline V gene data show CDR1 as MNHEY and CDR2 as SVGAGI. This CDR3 contains 12 residues. Here the CDR3 DNA reads TGTGCCAGCAGTTCCGATAGTCGTGAGCAGTTCTTC. Translation gives CASSSDSREQFF.

The gene calls are TRBV7-3 and TRBJ2-3, with D tentatively TRBD2 (6 bases). CDR3 length: 15 residues. Trimming took off 1 base at V and 2 bases at J, with 10 bases between the two ends. Germline V gene lookup returns CDR1 SGHTA and CDR2 FQGTGA. CDR3 nucleotides: TGTGCCAGCAGCTTAAGCGGGATCCTCACAGATACGCAGTATTTT. The encoded protein is CASSLSGILTDTQYF. The full variable domain, with the rest looked up from reference TRBV7-3 and TRBJ2-3, is GAGVSQTPSNKVTEKGKYVELRCDPISGHTALYWYRQSLGQGPEFLIYFQGTGAADDSGLPNDRFFAVRPEGSVSTLKIQRTERGDSAVYLCASSLSGILTDTQYFGPGTRLTVL.